Following are 8 T cell receptor beta chains from one sample sequenced in a study of T-cell memory formation after mild COVID-19. TCRdb reprocessed the 5' RACE reads via MiXCR and lists one record per CDR3 protein. The sample includes tens of thousands of distinct CDR3 sequences, around 16% seen only once; the top ten take approximately 40%. Sequencing was performed on PBMCs or a T cell subset sorted from them (not recorded which). Receptors were obtained from a man between 18 and 29 years old who had mild COVID-19 (a few samples of this study predate the infection). Cell type and time point are not known.

The V call is TRBV5-1, the J call TRBJ2-7; D is perhaps TRBD1 (6 bases). This CDR3 contains 14 residues. Germline V CDR1 and CDR2: SGHRS, YFSETQ. V was cut by 6 bases and J by 0 bases, with 13 bases left in between. The CDR3 reads CASKDTGNSYEQYF. The CDR3 DNA sequence: TGCGCCAGCAAGGACACAGGGAACTCCTACGAGCAGTACTTC.

This rearrangement joins TRBV7-9 to TRBJ2-5; weak D call: TRBD1 (6 bases). Looked up from germline, CDR1 is SEHNR and CDR2 is FQNEAQ (reference sequence). The CDR3 consists of 12 residues. V was pared by 8 bases and J by 4 bases, with 11 bases between. The CDR3 bases are TGTGCCAGCCGAACAGGGTCAGAGACCCAGTACTTC. It specifies CASRTGSETQYF.

This clonotype turned up a few times. V usage is TRBV3-1 and J usage is TRBJ1-2; a weak D match, TRBD1 (5 bases). CDR1 LGHDT and CDR2 YNNKEL come from the germline V gene (reference sequence). The CDR3 length is 15 residues. V lost 0 bases and J 8 bases, leaving 16 bases between the germline ends. CDR3 sequence (DNA): TGTGCCAGCAGCCAAGATAGAGCACAGGACCCCGGCTACACCTTC. The encoded protein is CASSQDRAQDPGYTF.

This clonotype has only a few counts. This sequence joins TRBV11-2 and TRBJ2-3, with D unresolved. The CDR3 length is 15 residues. Trimming took off 4 bases at V and 1 base at J, with 12 bases between the two ends. The germline V gene encodes CDR1 SGHAT and CDR2 FQNNGV. For the CDR3, the DNA is TGTGCCAGCAGCTCCTGGGCCTCTGGCACAGATACGCAGTATTTT. Translated, it gives CASSSWASGTDTQYF.

This clonotype occurred a few times. V gene TRBV12-3 or TRBV12-4 combines with J gene TRBJ1-2; 7 bases agree with TRBD1. Germline trimming cut 5 bases from V and 5 bases from J; bases unmatched to any gene: 17. This CDR3 has 17 amino acids. The DNA of the CDR3 is TGTGCCAGCAGTCCCTACCCGGACAGGACCGGCGGTTATGGCTACACCTTC. Residues: CASSPYPDRTGGYGYTF.

This clonotype was detected only a few times. The V and J genes are TRBV4-1 and TRBJ2-5; D not certain. V was trimmed by 0 bases and J by 7 bases, leaving 6 bases between them. The CDR3 is made up of 12 amino acids. Germline V lookup: CDR1 MGHRA, CDR2 YSYEKL. Here the CDR3 DNA reads TGCGCCAGCAGCCAAGATCTCGGGACCCAGTACTTC. Its translation: CASSQDLGTQYF.

This clonotype was picked up a small number of times. This sequence joins TRBV6-5 and TRBJ2-3, with a possible D match to TRBD2 (6 bases). Germline V gene sequence: CDR1 MNHEY, CDR2 SVGAGI. Trimming left V 8 bases short and J 3 bases short, with 21 bases between. This CDR3 region has 16 residues. This CDR3 reads CASASQSGQLTDTQYF. CDR3 sequence (DNA): TGTGCCAGCGCCTCGCAAAGCGGGCAGTTGACAGATACGCAGTATTTT.

This clonotype has more than one count but fewer than ten. This chain connects TRBV29-1 to TRBJ1-1; no reliable D call. Trimming cost V 7 bases and J 5 bases, with 14 bases left between them. The CDR3 extends over 12 amino acids. Germline CDR1 is SQVTM and CDR2 is ANQGSEA. The CDR3 sequence: CSADRGNTEAFF. DNA of the CDR3: TGCAGCGCCGATCGGGGTAATACTGAAGCTTTCTTT.